This T cell receptor beta chain came from a study of blood T cell repertoires in COVID-19. Study-level background: The United States, Italy and Spain supplied acute and convalescent COVID-19 samples. PBMCs, B-cell-depleted T cells, or T cells were the source of the cDNA or gDNA that made up the material.

Original analysis: Nucleated cell number was recorded as an estimate derived from reference gene primer amplification. Generated by immunoSEQ multiplex PCR, the TCRdb table keeps only in-frame clones and is missing some. The V and J calls and clone size are taken from that table; D and trimming were inferred from the DNA. The repertoire holds over 130,000 clones, 75% to 85% seen once, with less than 4.5% in the top ten. This CDR3 comprises 13 residues. Germline V gene sequence: CDR1 MNHNY, CDR2 SVGAGI (reference sequence). Trimming removed 6 bases from V and 1 base from J, with 9 bases in between. The clonotype originates from a woman of 80 years or more with acute or convalescent COVID-19. This sequence joins TRBV6-6 and TRBJ1-1; D remains unclear. Sample: peripheral blood. Here the CDR3 reads CASRASGNTEAFF. The CDR3 coding sequence is TGTGCCAGCAGAGCTAGCGGGAACACTGAAGCTTTCTTT.